The 10 T cell receptor beta chains below all came from one sample that was sequenced in a study of shared clonotypes between healthy human individuals. Assay used: immunoSEQ multiplex PCR; TCRdb lists only in-frame clones, some missing. This sample has around 2.1 million clones; approximately 94% occur once, and the top ten carry approximately 0.13%. Sequences were obtained from naive CD4+ T cells sorted from blood. Subset given: CD45RA+ positively selected. The receptors derive from a man aged 18 to 30 in good health.

This sequence joins TRBV25-1 and TRBJ1-4; D is unresolved. The CDR3 is 10 residues long. Germline-derived CDR1 and CDR2 are MGHDK and SYGVNS. Trimming removed 4 bases at V and 8 bases at J, with 2 bases between. The CDR3 protein is CASSAEKLFF. The DNA for the CDR3 is TGTGCCAGCAGTGCAGAAAAACTGTTTTTT.

The chain has TRBV5-4 and TRBJ2-1; 8 bases fit TRBD2. V trimming: 4 bases; J trimming: 8 bases; junction bases outside the gene matches: 11. The length of the CDR3 is 15 residues. Germline assignment: CDR1 SGHNT and CDR2 YYREEE (reference sequence). CDR3 coding DNA: TGTGCCAGCAGCAGTCCCGGGACTAGAGCGGATGAGCAGTTCTTC. The encoded protein is CASSSPGTRADEQFF.

The chain employs TRBV7-9 and TRBJ2-1; 7 nucleotides match TRBD2. Germline-derived CDR1 and CDR2 are SEHNR and FQNEAQ (reference sequence). This CDR3 is 13 amino acids long. Germline trimming cut 10 bases from V and 10 bases from J; bases unmatched to any gene: 13. CDR3 residues: CANTSSGGVEQFF. CDR3 sequence (DNA): TGTGCCAACACTAGCTCGGGGGGAGTAGAGCAGTTCTTC.

About this clone: Other nucleotide sequences from this sample produce the same CDR3. V gene TRBV18 combines with J gene TRBJ2-2; D unresolved. The CDR3 is 14 residues long. Germline V gene lookup returns CDR1 KGHSH and CDR2 LQKENI. V shed 1 base and J shed 1 base, with 4 bases lying between them. CDR3 sequence (DNA): TGTGCCAGCTCACCACGGTTGAACACCGGGGAGCTGTTTTTT. Amino acids: CASSPRLNTGELFF.

This rearrangement joins TRBV7-2 to TRBJ1-1, with D tentatively TRBD1 (5 bases). V was cut by 3 bases and J by 4 bases, with 12 bases left in between. CDR3 length: 14 amino acids. The V gene's germline CDR1 is SGHTA and CDR2 FQGNSA. DNA of the CDR3: TGTGCCAGCAGCTTTGGAGGGGTAAGCACTGAAGCTTTCTTT. It specifies CASSFGGVSTEAFF. The full variable domain, in which reference TRBV7-2 and TRBJ1-1 provide the parts outside the CDR3, is GAGVSQSPSNKVTEKGKDVELRCDPISGHTALYWYRQSLGQGLEFLIYFQGNSAPDKSGLPSDRFSAERTGGSVSTLTIQRTQQEDSAVYLCASSFGGVSTEAFFGQGTRLTVV.

This chain links TRBV7-2 with TRBJ2-7; 8 nucleotides agree with TRBD2. Germline V CDR1 and CDR2: SGHTA, FQGNSA. The CDR3 runs to 15 residues. Germline trimming cut 8 bases from V and 6 bases from J; bases unmatched to any gene: 15. The CDR3 DNA sequence: TGTGCCAGCGACCCGGGAGGGCCCTCTTCTCTCGAGCAGTACTTC. Residues: CASDPGGPSSLEQYF.

The rearrangement links TRBV6-5 to TRBJ2-1; D perhaps matches TRBD2 (6 bases). Germline assignment: CDR1 MNHEY and CDR2 SVGAGI. The germline V and J ends were trimmed by 8 bases and 8 bases, with 7 bases remaining between them. The CDR3 consists of 10 residues. The CDR3 loop is CASGRYEQFF. Here the CDR3 DNA reads TGTGCCAGCGGGAGGTATGAGCAGTTCTTC.

The count of this clone is one. The V gene is TRBV18, the J gene TRBJ2-7; 7 bases are shared with TRBD2. Germline V gene lookup returns CDR1 KGHSH and CDR2 LQKENI. This CDR3 has 14 amino acids. The junction had 9 bases not matched to a gene; V was cut back by 3 bases and J by 7 bases. As DNA, the CDR3 is TGTGCCAGCTCACCGCCGGGCCCGGGGGGAGAGCAGTACTTC. Encoded protein: CASSPPGPGGEQYF. The variable domain in full, completed from reference TRBV18 and TRBJ2-7, reads NAGVMQNPRHLVRRRGQEARLRCSPMKGHSHVYWYRQLPEEGLKFMVYLQKENIIDESGMPKERFSAEFPKEGPSILRIQQVVRGDSAAYFCASSPPGPGGEQYFGPGTRLTVT.

The CDR3 is CASTIEQGTNYGYTF. The CDR3 DNA reads TGTGCCAGCACTATAGAGCAGGGCACTAACTATGGCTACACCTTC. The chain joins TRBV2 to TRBJ1-2, with D perhaps matching TRBD1 (5 bases). V shed 7 bases and J shed 0 bases, with 15 bases lying between them. The CDR3 length is 15 residues. Germline CDR1 SNHLY, CDR2 FYNNEI. Full variable domain (missing parts from reference TRBV2 and TRBJ1-2): EPEVTQTPSHQVTQMGQEVILRCVPISNHLYFYWYRQILGQKVEFLVSFYNNEISEKSEIFDDQFSVERPDGSNFTLKIRSTKLEDSAMYFCASTIEQGTNYGYTFGSGTRLTVV.

Details on this clone: Other nucleotide sequences from this sample produce the same CDR3. The chain carries TRBV7-3 and TRBJ2-3, with D unresolved. Trimming stripped 5 bases from V and 0 bases from J, with 3 bases between. CDR1 is SGHTA, CDR2 FQGTGA, per germline. This CDR3 is 12 amino acids long. The DNA of the CDR3 is TGTGCCAGCAGCCTCAGCACAGATACGCAGTATTTT. Translation: CASSLSTDTQYF.